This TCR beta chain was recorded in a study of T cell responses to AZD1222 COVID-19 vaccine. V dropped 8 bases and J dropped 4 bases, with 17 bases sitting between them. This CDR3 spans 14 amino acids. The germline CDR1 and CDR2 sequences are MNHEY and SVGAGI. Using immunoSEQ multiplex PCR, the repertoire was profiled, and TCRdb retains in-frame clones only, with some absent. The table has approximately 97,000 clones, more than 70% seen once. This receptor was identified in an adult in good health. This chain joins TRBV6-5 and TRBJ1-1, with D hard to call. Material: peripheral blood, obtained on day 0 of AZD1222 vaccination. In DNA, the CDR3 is TGTGCCAGCCACCTTTTCGGGTTGGGCACTGAAGCTTTCTTT. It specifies CASHLFGLGTEAFF.